Shown below are 8 T cell receptor beta chains from a single sample sequenced in a study of blood T cell repertoires in COVID-19. Repertoires were generated with immunoSEQ multiplex PCR, while TCRdb's copy carries only in-frame clones and drops some. The profile shows approximately 150,000 clones, 80% to 90% of them singletons. Sequenced sample: peripheral blood. These receptors all stem from a man between 60 and 70 years old with active or convalescent COVID-19.

V usage is TRBV7-8 and J usage is TRBJ1-6; TRBD1 matches at 7 bases. The ends lost 6 bases at V and 7 bases at J; junction bases unmatched: 6. The length of the CDR3 is 14 residues. Germline-derived CDR1 and CDR2 are SGHVS and FQNEAQ. The chain's CDR3 is CASRQGEANSPLHF. CDR3 sequence (DNA): TGTGCCAGCAGGCAGGGGGAAGCGAATTCACCCCTCCACTTT.

CDR3 sequence (DNA): TGTGCCAGCAGCTTGCCCGGGACAGGTCGGTACAATGAGCAGTTCTTC. Translated: CASSLPGTGRYNEQFF. The rearrangement uses TRBV5-4 and TRBJ2-1; 8 bases are shared with TRBD1. The CDR3 loop spans 16 amino acids. The V gene's germline CDR1 is SGHNT and CDR2 YYREEE (reference sequence). V was pared by 1 base and J by 4 bases, with 7 bases of the junction left unmatched.

The chain uses TRBV4-1 and TRBJ1-2; the D gene is possibly TRBD1 (5 bases). This CDR3 region has 15 residues. CDR1 and CDR2 (germline): MGHRA, YSYEKL. Trimming left V 0 bases short and J 4 bases short, with 12 bases between. In DNA form, the CDR3 reads TGCGCCAGCAGCCAAGATTGGAACGGGGGCTATGGCTACACCTTC. Protein: CASSQDWNGGYGYTF.

V and J are TRBV28 and TRBJ2-3; D remains unclear. CDR1 and CDR2 (germline): MDHEN, SYDVKM. V was pared by 5 bases and J by 0 bases, with 12 bases between. There are 15 residues in the CDR3. The DNA of the CDR3 is TGTGCCAGCAGTCAAATGGGCCTGAGCACAGATACGCAGTATTTT. It specifies CASSQMGLSTDTQYF.

The chain carries TRBV5-4 and TRBJ1-2, with D maybe TRBD1 (5 bases). The ends were cut back, 1 base at V and 3 bases at J, with 7 bases in the middle. The CDR3 runs 13 residues. Germline assignment: CDR1 SGHNT and CDR2 YYREEE (reference sequence). The CDR3 sequence: CASSLTGDYGYTF. In nucleotides, the CDR3 is TGTGCCAGCAGCTTGACAGGTGACTATGGCTACACCTTC.

The V gene is TRBV6-5, the J gene TRBJ1-1; 8 bases map to TRBD1. The CDR3 covers 14 residues. Germline-derived CDR1 and CDR2 are MNHEY and SVGAGI. Trimming removed 4 bases from V and 11 bases from J; junction bases left unmatched: 12. CDR3 DNA sequence: TGTGCCAGCAGTTTCTCCGGACAGGGTGGGGCGGCTTTCTTT. Protein product: CASSFSGQGGAAFF.

The chain recombines TRBV6-6 with TRBJ2-2; possible D gene TRBD1, 5 bases. Germline CDR1 and CDR2: MNHNY and SVGAGI (reference sequence). The CDR3 sequence is 16 residues long. V was shortened by 0 bases and J by 1 base, with 9 bases between the two germline ends. The CDR3 region is CASSYSYRLNTGELFF. CDR3 nucleotides: TGTGCCAGCAGTTACTCGTACAGGTTGAACACCGGGGAGCTGTTTTTT.

This chain joins TRBV2 and TRBJ2-7; 8 positions match TRBD2. The J segment lost 6 bases and the V segment lost 6 bases, leaving 7 bases of the junction unmatched. CDR1 and CDR2 (germline): SNHLY, FYNNEI. The CDR3 has 13 residues. The CDR3 DNA sequence: TGTGCCAGCAGGCCGGGACTAGACGCCGAGCAGTACTTC. Its protein is CASRPGLDAEQYF.